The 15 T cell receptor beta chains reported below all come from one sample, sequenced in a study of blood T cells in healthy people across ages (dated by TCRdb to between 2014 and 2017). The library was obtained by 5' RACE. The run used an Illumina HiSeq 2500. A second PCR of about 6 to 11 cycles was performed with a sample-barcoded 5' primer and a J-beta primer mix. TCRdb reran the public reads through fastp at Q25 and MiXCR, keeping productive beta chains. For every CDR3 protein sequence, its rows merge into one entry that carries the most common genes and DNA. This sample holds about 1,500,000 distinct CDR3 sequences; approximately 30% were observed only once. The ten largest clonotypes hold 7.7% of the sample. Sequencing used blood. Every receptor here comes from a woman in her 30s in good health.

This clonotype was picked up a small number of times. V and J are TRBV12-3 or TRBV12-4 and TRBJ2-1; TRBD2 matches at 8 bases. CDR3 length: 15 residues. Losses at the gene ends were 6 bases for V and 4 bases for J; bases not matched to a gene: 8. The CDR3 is CASRSTGGQYNEQFF. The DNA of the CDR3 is TGTGCCAGCAGATCCACGGGGGGGCAATACAATGAGCAGTTCTTC.

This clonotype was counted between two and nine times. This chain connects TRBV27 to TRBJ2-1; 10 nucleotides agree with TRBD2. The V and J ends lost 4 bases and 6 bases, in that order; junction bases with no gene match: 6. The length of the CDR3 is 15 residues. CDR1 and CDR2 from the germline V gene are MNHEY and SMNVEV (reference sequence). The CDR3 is CASSWTASGGNEQFF. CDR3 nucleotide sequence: TGTGCCAGCAGTTGGACGGCTAGCGGGGGCAATGAGCAGTTCTTC.

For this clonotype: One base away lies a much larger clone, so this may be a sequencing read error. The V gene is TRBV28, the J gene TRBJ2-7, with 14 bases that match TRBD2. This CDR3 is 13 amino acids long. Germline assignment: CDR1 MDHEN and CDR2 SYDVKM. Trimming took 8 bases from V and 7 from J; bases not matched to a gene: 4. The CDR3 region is CASRLAGGFEQYF. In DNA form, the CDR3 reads TGTGCCAGCCGACTAGCGGGGGGGTTTGAGCAGTACTTC.

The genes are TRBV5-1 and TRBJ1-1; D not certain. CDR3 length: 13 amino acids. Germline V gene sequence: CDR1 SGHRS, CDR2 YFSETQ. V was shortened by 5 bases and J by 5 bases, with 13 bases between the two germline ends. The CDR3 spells CASRGGTRTEAFF. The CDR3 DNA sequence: TGCGCCAGCAGGGGTGGCACTCGGACTGAAGCTTTCTTT. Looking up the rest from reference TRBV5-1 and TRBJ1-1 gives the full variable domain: KAGVTQTPRYLIKTRGQQVTLSCSPISGHRSVSWYQQTPGQGLQFLFEYFSETQRNKGNFPGRFSGRQFSNSRSEMNVSTLELGDSALYLCASRGGTRTEAFFGQGTRLTVV.

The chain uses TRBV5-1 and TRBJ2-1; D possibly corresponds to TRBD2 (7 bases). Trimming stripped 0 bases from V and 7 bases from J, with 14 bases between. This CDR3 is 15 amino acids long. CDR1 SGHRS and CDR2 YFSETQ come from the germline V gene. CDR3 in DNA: TGCGCCAGCAGCTTGGAGGCGGGGGCGGTTAATGAGCAGTTCTTC. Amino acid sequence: CASSLEAGAVNEQFF.

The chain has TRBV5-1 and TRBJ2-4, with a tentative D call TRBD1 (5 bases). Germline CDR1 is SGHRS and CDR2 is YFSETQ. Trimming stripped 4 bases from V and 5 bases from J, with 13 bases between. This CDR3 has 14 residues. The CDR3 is CASSQRGLQNIQYF. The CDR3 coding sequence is TGCGCCAGCAGCCAAAGGGGTCTCCAAAACATTCAGTACTTC.

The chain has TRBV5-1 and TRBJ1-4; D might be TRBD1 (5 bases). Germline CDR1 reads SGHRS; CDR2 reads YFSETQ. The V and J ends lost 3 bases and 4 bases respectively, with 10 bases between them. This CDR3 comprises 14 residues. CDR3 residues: CASSSGVINEKLFF. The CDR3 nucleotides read TGCGCCAGCAGCTCGGGGGTGATTAATGAAAAACTGTTTTTT. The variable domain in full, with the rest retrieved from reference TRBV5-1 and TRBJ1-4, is KAGVTQTPRYLIKTRGQQVTLSCSPISGHRSVSWYQQTPGQGLQFLFEYFSETQRNKGNFPGRFSGRQFSNSRSEMNVSTLELGDSALYLCASSSGVINEKLFFGSGTQLSVL.

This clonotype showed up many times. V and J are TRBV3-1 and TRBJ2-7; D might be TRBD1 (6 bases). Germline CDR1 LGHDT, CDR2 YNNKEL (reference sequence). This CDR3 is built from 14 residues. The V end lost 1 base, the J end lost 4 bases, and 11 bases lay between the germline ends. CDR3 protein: CASSQAWGPYEQYF. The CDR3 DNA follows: TGTGCCAGCAGCCAAGCCTGGGGGCCTTACGAGCAGTACTTC.

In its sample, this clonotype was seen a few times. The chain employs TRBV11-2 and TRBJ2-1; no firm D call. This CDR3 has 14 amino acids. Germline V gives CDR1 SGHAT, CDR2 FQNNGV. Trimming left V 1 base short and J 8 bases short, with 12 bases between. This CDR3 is CASSLAARRYEQFF. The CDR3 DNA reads TGTGCCAGCAGCTTAGCGGCTAGACGCTATGAGCAGTTCTTC.

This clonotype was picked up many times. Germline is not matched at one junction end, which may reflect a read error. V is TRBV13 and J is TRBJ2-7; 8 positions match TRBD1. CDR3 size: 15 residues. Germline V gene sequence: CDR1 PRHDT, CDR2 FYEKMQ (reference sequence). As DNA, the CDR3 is TGCGCCAGCAGCCTAGGGACAGGATTTTCCTACGAGCAGTACTTC. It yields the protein CASSLGTGFSYEQYF.

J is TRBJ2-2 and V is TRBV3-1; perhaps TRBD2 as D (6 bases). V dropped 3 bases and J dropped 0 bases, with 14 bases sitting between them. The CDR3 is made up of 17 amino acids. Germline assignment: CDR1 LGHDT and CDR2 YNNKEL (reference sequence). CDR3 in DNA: TGTGCCAGCAGCCAGAAATTTAGCGGAGCGAACACCGGGGAGCTGTTTTTT. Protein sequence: CASSQKFSGANTGELFF.

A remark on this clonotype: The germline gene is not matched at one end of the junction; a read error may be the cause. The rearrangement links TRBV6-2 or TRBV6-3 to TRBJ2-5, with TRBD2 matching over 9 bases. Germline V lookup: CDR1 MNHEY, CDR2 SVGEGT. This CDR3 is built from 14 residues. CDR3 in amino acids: CASKGLAFQETRYF. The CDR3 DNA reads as TGTGCCAGCAAGGGACTAGCCTTCCAAGAGACCCGGTACTTC.

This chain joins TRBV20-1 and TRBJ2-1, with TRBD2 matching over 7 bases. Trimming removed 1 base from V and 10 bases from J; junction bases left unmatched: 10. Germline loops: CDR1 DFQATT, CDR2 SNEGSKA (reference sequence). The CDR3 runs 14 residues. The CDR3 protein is CSARAGTNTEEQFF. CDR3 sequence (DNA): TGCAGTGCTAGAGCCGGGACTAACACAGAAGAGCAGTTCTTC.

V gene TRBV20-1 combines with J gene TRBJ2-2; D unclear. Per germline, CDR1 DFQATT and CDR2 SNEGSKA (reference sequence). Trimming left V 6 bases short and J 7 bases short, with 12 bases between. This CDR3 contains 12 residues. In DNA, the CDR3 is TGCAGTGCCTCTAAACGGAGCGGGGAGCTGTTTTTT. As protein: CSASKRSGELFF.

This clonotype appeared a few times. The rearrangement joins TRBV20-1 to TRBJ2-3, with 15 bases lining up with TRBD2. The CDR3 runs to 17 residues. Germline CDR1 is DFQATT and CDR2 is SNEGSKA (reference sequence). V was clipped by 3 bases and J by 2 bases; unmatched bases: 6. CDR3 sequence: CSASSGLAGGFTDTQYF. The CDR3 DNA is TGCAGTGCTAGCTCCGGACTAGCGGGAGGGTTCACAGATACGCAGTATTTT.